This T cell receptor (beta chain) was found in a study of cytomegalovirus exposure and HLA in healthy donors. The study ran its PCR with 60 Vbeta and 13 Jbeta primers. Per the authors' pipeline: In a later analysis, of approximately 81 million unique beta chains, roughly 11 million appeared in at least two donors. Method: immunoSEQ multiplex PCR; TCRdb's copy keeps in-frame clones and lacks some. V, J and clone size are taken as reported in that table, and D and trimming were inferred from the DNA itself. The sample lists some 85,000 clones; about 81% were seen once. This CDR3 contains 14 residues. The germline gives CDR1 SGDLS, CDR2 YYNGEE. With regard to this clone: What it recognizes is unknown. The junction shows a germline mismatch at one end, possibly a read error.

Study conclusions and caveats: It was about 150 TCR beta chains that were listed as cytomegalovirus-associated.

The source is a young man in good health and CMV-seronegative. Sequenced material: PBMCs. This rearrangement joins TRBV9 to TRBJ1-1, with 9 bases matching TRBD1. DNA for the CDR3: TGTGCCAGCAGCGTAGAACAGGGGGCTTCTGAGGCTTTCTTT. As protein: CASSVEQGASEAFF.